These 32 T cell receptor beta chains were all obtained from the same sample, sequenced in a study of blood T cell repertoires in COVID-19. Profiled with immunoSEQ multiplex PCR; TCRdb holds only in-frame clones, not every one. The data hold about 140,000 clones, with 76% observed a single time. The sequencing input was peripheral blood. These receptors originate from an elderly woman with active or convalescent COVID-19.

The genes are TRBV23-1 and TRBJ2-7; D might be TRBD2 (6 bases). TRBV23-1 is sorted into the ORF group, with uncertain function. The CDR3 sequence is 16 residues long. The V end was cut by 0 bases, the J end by 7 bases, with 19 bases between. CDR3 amino acids: CASSQSKPNRAGEQYF. The CDR3 region has the DNA TGCGCCAGCAGTCAATCGAAACCCAACCGGGCGGGGGAGCAGTACTTC.

The chain has TRBV11-2 and TRBJ2-7; D remains unclear. The CDR3 covers 11 residues. Trimming stripped 4 bases from V and 2 bases from J, with 3 bases between. Germline V gene sequence: CDR1 SGHAT, CDR2 FQNNGV. The CDR3 DNA follows: TGTGCCAGCAGCTCTACCTACGAGCAGTACTTC. Translated, it gives CASSSTYEQYF. Using reference TRBV11-2 and TRBJ2-7 for the parts outside the CDR3, the full variable domain is EAGVAQSPRYKIIEKRQSVAFWCNPISGHATLYWYQQILGQGPKLLIQFQNNGVVDDSQLPKDRFSAERLKGVDSTLKIQPAKLEDSAVYLCASSSTYEQYFGPGTRLTVT.

V and J are TRBV15 and TRBJ1-2; 7 bases fit TRBD1. This CDR3 has 16 amino acids. The germline gives CDR1 LNHNV, CDR2 YYDKDF (reference sequence). The V and J ends lost 1 base and 4 bases, in that order; junction bases with no gene match: 9. In nucleotides, the CDR3 is TGTGCCACCAGCAGAGGTGGAATGACAGGGACCTATGGCTACACCTTC. This codes for CATSRGGMTGTYGYTF.

The gene calls are TRBV7-6 and TRBJ2-5, with a possible D match to TRBD1 (6 bases). The ends were cut back, 5 bases at V and 2 bases at J, with 15 bases in the middle. From germline, CDR1 is SGHVS and CDR2 FNYEAQ. This CDR3 region has 15 residues. DNA of the CDR3: TGTGCCAGCAGCGGCGCCGAGAGGGGGCAAGAGACCCAGTACTTC. Amino acids: CASSGAERGQETQYF.

In its sample, this clone was seen a few times. A junction end diverges from the germline sequence, so it may reflect a read error. The V call is TRBV28, the J call TRBJ2-7; 8 bases line up with TRBD1. CDR1 and CDR2 (germline): MDHEN, SYDVKM. The length of the CDR3 is 12 residues. The CDR3 sequence is CASSLVGRGLNF. The CDR3 DNA is TGTGCCAGCAGTTTGGTTGGCAGGGGGCTCAACTTC.

The chain links TRBV5-8 to TRBJ2-5, with TRBD1 matching over 11 bases. CDR3 length: 14 residues. The J segment lost 4 bases and the V segment lost 4 bases, leaving 3 bases of the junction unmatched. Germline CDR1 and CDR2: SGHTS and YDEGEE. CDR3 region: CASSTGQGAETQYF. In nucleotides, the CDR3 is TGTGCCAGCAGCACCGGACAGGGGGCAGAGACCCAGTACTTC.

The genes are TRBV9 and TRBJ1-2, with 12 bases that match TRBD1. The germline CDR1 and CDR2 sequences are SGDLS and YYNGEE. There are 16 residues in the CDR3. The V and J ends lost 3 bases and 4 bases, in that order; junction bases with no gene match: 7. CDR3 sequence (DNA): TGTGCCAGCAGCGCCGGGACAGGGGGCGTTCTCTATGGCTACACCTTC. Residues: CASSAGTGGVLYGYTF.

The rearrangement uses TRBV6-4 and TRBJ2-5; D unclear. Germline V gene data show CDR1 as MRHNA and CDR2 as SNTAGT. The CDR3 length is 13 residues. V lost 0 bases to trimming and J lost 5 bases, with 7 bases between them. CDR3 sequence (DNA): TGTGCCAGCAGTGACTCCCCCGGTGAGACCCAGTACTTC. As protein: CASSDSPGETQYF.

V gene TRBV29-1 combines with J gene TRBJ1-2, with no clear D. Germline lookup yields CDR1 SQVTM and CDR2 ANQGSEA. The CDR3 spans 11 residues. Trimming removed 3 bases at V and 3 bases at J, with 5 bases between. The chain's CDR3 is CSVDVDYGYTF. The CDR3 DNA sequence: TGCAGCGTTGACGTTGACTATGGCTACACCTTC. The complete variable domain, with remaining parts taken from reference TRBV29-1 and TRBJ1-2, reads SAVISQKPSRDICQRGTSLTIQCQVDSQVTMMFWYRQQPGQSLTLIATANQGSEATYESGFVIDKFPISRPNLTFSTLTVSNMSPEDSSIYLCSVDVDYGYTFGSGTRLTVV.

This clone was seen only a few times. The chain uses TRBV5-1 and TRBJ1-1, with 7 bases fitting TRBD1. V lost 3 bases, J lost 4 bases, and 9 bases stayed unmatched. The CDR3 has 15 amino acids. The germline CDR1 and CDR2 sequences are SGHRS and YFSETQ. This chain's CDR3 is CASSSVQGLGTEAFF. The DNA for the CDR3 is TGCGCCAGCAGCTCGGTACAGGGGTTGGGCACTGAAGCTTTCTTT.

This clone was detected only a few times. This chain joins TRBV6-4 and TRBJ1-1; 12 nucleotides agree with TRBD1. Unmatched junction bases numbered 6, after V lost 6 bases and J lost 1 base. The germline CDR1 and CDR2 sequences are MRHNA and SNTAGT. The CDR3 consists of 16 residues. CDR3 bases: TGTGCCAGCAGGGCAAGGGGACAGGGGGCGAACACTGAAGCTTTCTTT. It translates to CASRARGQGANTEAFF.

This clone was found a few times. The chain links TRBV6-5 to TRBJ1-2; 8 bases align to TRBD1. Germline V gene sequence: CDR1 MNHEY, CDR2 SVGAGI. CDR3 length: 13 residues. Trimming took 6 bases from V and 4 from J; bases not matched to a gene: 4. CDR3 in amino acids: CASRTTGVYGYTF. The DNA for the CDR3 is TGTGCCAGCAGGACGACAGGGGTCTATGGCTACACCTTC.

The chain has TRBV7-2 and TRBJ2-2; 9 bases are shared with TRBD1. V lost 5 bases and J lost 1; bases outside the gene matches: 2. The CDR3 loop spans 15 amino acids. CDR1 and CDR2 from the germline V gene are SGHTA and FQGNSA. The CDR3 reads CASSRTGVNTGELFF. CDR3 sequence (DNA): TGTGCCAGCAGCCGGACAGGGGTGAACACCGGGGAGCTGTTTTTT.

The chain combines TRBV27 with TRBJ1-6; D call uncertain. V lost 8 bases, J lost 9 bases, and 17 bases lay in between. Germline CDR1 reads MNHEY; CDR2 reads SMNVEV (reference sequence). This CDR3 is 14 amino acids long. The DNA for the CDR3 is TGTGCCAGCGGCGGCGCCTCGCGGGGTTCACCCCTCCACTTT. Its protein is CASGGASRGSPLHF.

This chain uses TRBV30 with TRBJ1-3; no firm D call. Germline values: CDR1 GTSNPN, CDR2 SVGIG (reference sequence). V dropped 4 bases and J dropped 3 bases, with 7 bases sitting between them. The CDR3 is 12 amino acids. The CDR3 region has the DNA TGTGCCTGGACGTCAGGTGGAAACACCATATATTTT. Amino acid sequence: CAWTSGGNTIYF.

This chain joins TRBV5-4 and TRBJ2-7; TRBD2 matches at 7 bases. The V and J ends lost 3 bases and 0 bases, in that order; junction bases with no gene match: 3. The V gene's germline CDR1 is SGHNT and CDR2 YYREEE (reference sequence). The CDR3 has 14 residues. The DNA of the CDR3 is TGTGCCAGCAGCTGGCGGGGGACCTCCTACGAGCAGTACTTC. It yields the protein CASSWRGTSYEQYF.

V gene TRBV13 combines with J gene TRBJ2-3; 9 positions agree with TRBD2. J was trimmed by 3 bases and V by 5 bases; bases with no gene match: 15. Germline V lookup: CDR1 PRHDT, CDR2 FYEKMQ (reference sequence). CDR3 length: 18 amino acids. CDR3 sequence (DNA): TGTGCCAGCAGCCACGAAGAGGGCGGGGGGGCCGGAACAGATACGCAGTATTTT. It is translated as CASSHEEGGGAGTDTQYF.

The gene calls are TRBV5-1 and TRBJ1-2, with 9 bases aligning to TRBD1. CDR1 is SGHRS, CDR2 YFSETQ, per germline. The CDR3 is made up of 14 amino acids. After removal of 4 bases from V and 4 bases from J, the junction contained 5 bases not matched to a gene. The CDR3 spells CASSPGQGTYGYTF. CDR3 bases: TGCGCCAGCAGCCCGGGACAGGGAACCTATGGCTACACCTTC.

The chain is built from TRBV28 and TRBJ2-5; 7 bases are shared with TRBD1. Germline V CDR1 and CDR2: MDHEN, SYDVKM. This CDR3 comprises 15 residues. The J segment lost 1 base and the V segment lost 1 base, leaving 3 bases of the junction unmatched. The DNA for the CDR3 is TGTGCCAGCAGTTTATCAGGGGGATTCCAAGAGACCCAGTACTTC. Its protein product is CASSLSGGFQETQYF. The whole variable domain, remainder taken from reference TRBV28 and TRBJ2-5, is DVKVTQSSRYLVKRTGEKVFLECVQDMDHENMFWYRQDPGLGLRLIYFSYDVKMKEKGDIPEGYSVSREKKERFSLILESASTNQTSMYLCASSLSGGFQETQYFGPGTRLLVL.

The rearrangement joins TRBV5-1 to TRBJ2-1; the D gene is possibly TRBD1 (6 bases). Germline loops: CDR1 SGHRS, CDR2 YFSETQ. This CDR3 is 13 amino acids long. Trimming removed 4 bases from V and 4 bases from J, with 9 bases in between. Here the CDR3 DNA reads TGCGCCAGCAGCCCGGACAGTTACAATGAGCAGTTCTTC. It specifies CASSPDSYNEQFF.

The rearrangement uses TRBV7-3 and TRBJ2-2; no definite D call. Trimming removed 1 base at V and 7 bases at J, with 7 bases between. Germline CDR1 is SGHTA and CDR2 is FQGTGA. The CDR3 is 13 residues long. The DNA of the CDR3 is TGTGCCAGCAGCTTAATTTCGGGCGGGGAGCTGTTTTTT. Translation gives CASSLISGGELFF.

This clone turned up a few times. J is TRBJ1-1 and V is TRBV29-1; 8 nucleotides agree with TRBD1. The trim removed 4 bases at V and 3 bases at J, leaving 4 bases unmatched. Germline assignment: CDR1 SQVTM and CDR2 ANQGSEA. This CDR3 is built from 13 residues. This CDR3 is CSVVRGLDTEAFF. In nucleotides, the CDR3 is TGCAGCGTTGTCAGGGGGCTGGACACTGAAGCTTTCTTT. Variable domain in full (rest from reference TRBV29-1 and TRBJ1-1): SAVISQKPSRDICQRGTSLTIQCQVDSQVTMMFWYRQQPGQSLTLIATANQGSEATYESGFVIDKFPISRPNLTFSTLTVSNMSPEDSSIYLCSVVRGLDTEAFFGQGTRLTVV.

In its sample, this clone was seen once. The chain uses TRBV11-1 and TRBJ2-1; D is unclear. V lost 5 bases and J 1 base, leaving 12 bases between the germline ends. The CDR3 spans 15 residues. CDR1 is SGHAT and CDR2 is FQDESV in the germline V gene (reference sequence). The CDR3 loop reads CASSPRKDSYNEQFF. CDR3 in DNA: TGTGCCAGCAGCCCCAGGAAGGATTCCTACAATGAGCAGTTCTTC.

This clone is a singleton in its sample. The V call is TRBV12-3 or TRBV12-4, the J call TRBJ1-6, with TRBD1 as a possible D gene (5 bases). This CDR3 is 13 amino acids long. V was pared by 6 bases and J by 10 bases, with 13 bases between. CDR3 coding DNA: TGTGCCAGCAGGCCGGGGGGAGACTCACCCCTCCACTTT. Translating it yields CASRPGGDSPLHF.

This clone was seen a handful of times. The rearrangement joins TRBV24-1 to TRBJ2-2, with 8 bases lining up with TRBD1. Germline CDR1 reads KGHDR; CDR2 reads SFDVKD. The CDR3 consists of 16 residues. Germline trimming cut 2 bases from V and 4 bases from J; bases unmatched to any gene: 5. CDR3 protein: CATSDSRRGPTGELFF. As DNA, the CDR3 is TGTGCCACCAGTGATTCCCGCAGGGGGCCCACCGGGGAGCTGTTTTTT.

Here the CDR3 DNA reads TGTGCCAGCAGTCGAGGAAACAGGGACAATCAGCCCCAGCATTTT. Amino acids: CASSRGNRDNQPQHF. The chain employs TRBV2 and TRBJ1-5, with D possibly matching TRBD1 (6 bases). Germline V gives CDR1 SNHLY, CDR2 FYNNEI. V was shortened by 5 bases and J by 3 bases, with 14 bases between the two germline ends. The CDR3 is 15 residues long.

The chain employs TRBV27 and TRBJ1-1, with 7 bases identical to TRBD1. Trimming at V came to 7 bases and at J to 4 bases, leaving 12 bases not matched to a gene. Germline CDR1 is MNHEY and CDR2 is SMNVEV (reference sequence). The CDR3 length is 15 residues. The CDR3 is CASNLSRGQGTEAFF. In nucleotides, the CDR3 is TGTGCCAGCAACTTATCTAGGGGGCAGGGCACTGAAGCTTTCTTT.

The gene calls are TRBV28 and TRBJ2-5; 10 bases match TRBD2. V was clipped by 7 bases and J by 2 bases; unmatched bases: 31. The CDR3 runs to 23 residues. CDR1 and CDR2 (germline): MDHEN, SYDVKM. The CDR3: CASNVGVSTPPGSSGGVQETQYF. The CDR3 region has the DNA TGTGCCAGCAACGTCGGGGTCTCCACCCCACCGGGGTCTAGCGGGGGAGTTCAAGAGACCCAGTACTTC.

The chain joins TRBV28 to TRBJ2-7, with TRBD2 matching 9 bases. Germline values: CDR1 MDHEN, CDR2 SYDVKM. V was clipped by 5 bases and J by 3 bases; unmatched bases: 5. The length of the CDR3 is 14 residues. The CDR3: CASSRQRGDYEQYF. The CDR3 DNA reads as TGTGCCAGCAGTCGTCAGCGGGGGGACTACGAGCAGTACTTC.

The chain recombines TRBV5-1 with TRBJ2-5, with 8 bases identical to TRBD2. The CDR3 covers 17 residues. Germline lookup yields CDR1 SGHRS and CDR2 YFSETQ. Trimming cost V 4 bases and J 2 bases; bases outside gene matches: 13. CDR3 coding DNA: TGCGCCAGCAGCCTCGGCCCGGGGACTAGACCACAAGAGACCCAGTACTTC. Its protein product is CASSLGPGTRPQETQYF.

This clone was observed a handful of times. The V and J genes are TRBV5-1 and TRBJ1-4; D unclear. This CDR3 contains 15 residues. The germline V gene has CDR1 SGHRS and CDR2 YFSETQ. With 4 bases removed from V and 3 bases from J, the gap between germline ends came to 13 bases. The CDR3 sequence: CASSITVPSNEKLFF. CDR3 in DNA: TGCGCCAGCAGCATTACAGTCCCCTCTAATGAAAAACTGTTTTTT.

J is TRBJ2-3 and V is TRBV28, with unresolved D. The V and J ends lost 5 bases and 2 bases respectively, with 5 bases between them. This CDR3 spans 12 amino acids. CDR1 MDHEN and CDR2 SYDVKM come from the germline V gene. The CDR3 reads CASSIVTDTQYF. CDR3 bases: TGTGCCAGCAGTATAGTCACAGATACGCAGTATTTT.